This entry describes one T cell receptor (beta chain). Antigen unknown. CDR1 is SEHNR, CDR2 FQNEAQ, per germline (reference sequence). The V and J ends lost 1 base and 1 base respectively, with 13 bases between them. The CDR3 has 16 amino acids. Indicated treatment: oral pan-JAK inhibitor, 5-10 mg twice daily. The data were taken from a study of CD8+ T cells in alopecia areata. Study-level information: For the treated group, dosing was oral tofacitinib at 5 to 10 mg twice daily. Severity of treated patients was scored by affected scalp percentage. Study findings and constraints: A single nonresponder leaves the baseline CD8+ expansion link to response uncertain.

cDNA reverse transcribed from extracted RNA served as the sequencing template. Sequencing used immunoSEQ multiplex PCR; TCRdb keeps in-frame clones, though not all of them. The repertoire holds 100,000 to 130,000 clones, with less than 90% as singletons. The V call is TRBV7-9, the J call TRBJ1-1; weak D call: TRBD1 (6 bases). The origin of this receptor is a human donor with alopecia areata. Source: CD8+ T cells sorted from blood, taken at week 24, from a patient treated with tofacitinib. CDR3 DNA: TGTGCCAGCAGCTTAGGGTGGACAGCCCCGAACACTGAAGCTTTCTTT. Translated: CASSLGWTAPNTEAFF.